Described below is a single T cell receptor beta chain sequence and its context. Per germline, CDR1 LGHDT and CDR2 YNNKEL (reference sequence). The V and J ends lost 4 bases and 7 bases respectively, with 9 bases between them. The CDR3 extends over 12 amino acids. Produced via immunoSEQ multiplex PCR; TCRdb's table is partial and in-frame only. Of roughly 260,000 clones listed, just under 90% are singletons. These data belong to a study of blood T cell repertoires in COVID-19. Across the study: Italy, Spain and the United States were the sources of the convalescent and acute COVID-19 samples.

This clonotype originated in a woman between 40 and 50 years old with acute or convalescent COVID-19. Source material: peripheral blood. The chain uses TRBV3-1 (or the pseudogene TRBV3-2) and TRBJ2-3; weak D call: TRBD2 (5 bases). CDR3 DNA sequence: TGTGCCAGCAGCCTTACGGGAAATACGCAGTATTTT. Translating it yields CASSLTGNTQYF.